This record looks at one T cell receptor (beta chain) sequence and its context. The PCR employed 60 Vbeta primers together with 13 Jbeta primers. Assay: immunoSEQ multiplex PCR; the TCRdb copy retains only in-frame clones and omits some. The sample records more than 100,000 clones, 75% to 85% being singletons. This CDR3 has 14 residues. The germline V gene encodes CDR1 MNHNS and CDR2 SASEGT. After removal of 4 bases from V and 3 bases from J, the junction contained 1 base not matched to a gene. This sample stems from a study of cytomegalovirus exposure and HLA in healthy donors. The chain carries TRBV6-1 and TRBJ1-3; 9 bases are shared with TRBD1. The receptor's source is a woman between 18 and 30 years old in good health and CMV-seropositive. The sample consisted of PBMCs. CDR3 region: CASSGGQGGNTIYF. The CDR3 DNA reads as TGTGCCAGCAGTGGGGGACAGGGTGGAAACACCATATATTTT.